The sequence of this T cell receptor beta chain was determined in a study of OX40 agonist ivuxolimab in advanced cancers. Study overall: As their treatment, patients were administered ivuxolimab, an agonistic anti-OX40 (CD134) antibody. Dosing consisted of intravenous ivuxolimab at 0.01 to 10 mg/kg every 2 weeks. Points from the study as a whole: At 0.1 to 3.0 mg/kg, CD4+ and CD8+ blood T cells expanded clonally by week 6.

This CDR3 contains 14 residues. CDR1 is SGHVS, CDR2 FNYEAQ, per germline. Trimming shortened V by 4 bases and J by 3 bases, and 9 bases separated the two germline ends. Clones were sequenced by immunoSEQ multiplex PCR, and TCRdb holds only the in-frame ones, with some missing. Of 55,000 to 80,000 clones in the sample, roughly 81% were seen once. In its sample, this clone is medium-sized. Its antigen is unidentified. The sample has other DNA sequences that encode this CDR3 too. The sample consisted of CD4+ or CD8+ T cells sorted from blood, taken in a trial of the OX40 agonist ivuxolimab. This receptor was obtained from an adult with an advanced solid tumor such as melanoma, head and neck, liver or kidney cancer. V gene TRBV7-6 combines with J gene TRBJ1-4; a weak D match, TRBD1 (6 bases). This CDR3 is CASSSRGANEKLFF. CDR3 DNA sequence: TGTGCCAGCAGCTCCAGGGGCGCTAATGAAAAACTGTTTTTT.